This T cell receptor beta chain was captured by sequencing in a study of OX40 agonist ivuxolimab in advanced cancers. Study as a whole: Patients received ivuxolimab, an agonistic anti-OX40 (CD134) antibody. Ivuxolimab doses were 0.01, 0.1, 0.3, 1.5, 3 or 10 mg/kg every 2 weeks.

CDR1 is SEHNR and CDR2 is FQNEAQ in the germline V gene (reference sequence). Trimming left V 5 bases short and J 5 bases short, with 6 bases between. The CDR3 has 12 residues. Repertoires were generated with immunoSEQ multiplex PCR, while TCRdb's copy carries only in-frame clones and drops some. The data hold around 140,000 clones, with under 95% observed a single time. It was autoimmune disease history or systemic immunosuppression that excluded patients. Concerning this clone: Its antigen remains unidentified.

Regarding the study as a whole: There were, on average, more expanded clones in CD8+ T cells than in CD4+.

The receptor was derived from an adult with an advanced solid tumor such as melanoma, head and neck, liver or kidney cancer. The V gene is TRBV7-9, the J gene TRBJ2-2, with no clear D. Sequences were derived from CD4+ or CD8+ T cells sorted from blood, sampled in a trial of the OX40 agonist ivuxolimab. CDR3 sequence: CASSPRTGELFF. The CDR3 nucleotides are TGTGCCAGCAGCCCTCGAACCGGGGAGCTGTTTTTT.